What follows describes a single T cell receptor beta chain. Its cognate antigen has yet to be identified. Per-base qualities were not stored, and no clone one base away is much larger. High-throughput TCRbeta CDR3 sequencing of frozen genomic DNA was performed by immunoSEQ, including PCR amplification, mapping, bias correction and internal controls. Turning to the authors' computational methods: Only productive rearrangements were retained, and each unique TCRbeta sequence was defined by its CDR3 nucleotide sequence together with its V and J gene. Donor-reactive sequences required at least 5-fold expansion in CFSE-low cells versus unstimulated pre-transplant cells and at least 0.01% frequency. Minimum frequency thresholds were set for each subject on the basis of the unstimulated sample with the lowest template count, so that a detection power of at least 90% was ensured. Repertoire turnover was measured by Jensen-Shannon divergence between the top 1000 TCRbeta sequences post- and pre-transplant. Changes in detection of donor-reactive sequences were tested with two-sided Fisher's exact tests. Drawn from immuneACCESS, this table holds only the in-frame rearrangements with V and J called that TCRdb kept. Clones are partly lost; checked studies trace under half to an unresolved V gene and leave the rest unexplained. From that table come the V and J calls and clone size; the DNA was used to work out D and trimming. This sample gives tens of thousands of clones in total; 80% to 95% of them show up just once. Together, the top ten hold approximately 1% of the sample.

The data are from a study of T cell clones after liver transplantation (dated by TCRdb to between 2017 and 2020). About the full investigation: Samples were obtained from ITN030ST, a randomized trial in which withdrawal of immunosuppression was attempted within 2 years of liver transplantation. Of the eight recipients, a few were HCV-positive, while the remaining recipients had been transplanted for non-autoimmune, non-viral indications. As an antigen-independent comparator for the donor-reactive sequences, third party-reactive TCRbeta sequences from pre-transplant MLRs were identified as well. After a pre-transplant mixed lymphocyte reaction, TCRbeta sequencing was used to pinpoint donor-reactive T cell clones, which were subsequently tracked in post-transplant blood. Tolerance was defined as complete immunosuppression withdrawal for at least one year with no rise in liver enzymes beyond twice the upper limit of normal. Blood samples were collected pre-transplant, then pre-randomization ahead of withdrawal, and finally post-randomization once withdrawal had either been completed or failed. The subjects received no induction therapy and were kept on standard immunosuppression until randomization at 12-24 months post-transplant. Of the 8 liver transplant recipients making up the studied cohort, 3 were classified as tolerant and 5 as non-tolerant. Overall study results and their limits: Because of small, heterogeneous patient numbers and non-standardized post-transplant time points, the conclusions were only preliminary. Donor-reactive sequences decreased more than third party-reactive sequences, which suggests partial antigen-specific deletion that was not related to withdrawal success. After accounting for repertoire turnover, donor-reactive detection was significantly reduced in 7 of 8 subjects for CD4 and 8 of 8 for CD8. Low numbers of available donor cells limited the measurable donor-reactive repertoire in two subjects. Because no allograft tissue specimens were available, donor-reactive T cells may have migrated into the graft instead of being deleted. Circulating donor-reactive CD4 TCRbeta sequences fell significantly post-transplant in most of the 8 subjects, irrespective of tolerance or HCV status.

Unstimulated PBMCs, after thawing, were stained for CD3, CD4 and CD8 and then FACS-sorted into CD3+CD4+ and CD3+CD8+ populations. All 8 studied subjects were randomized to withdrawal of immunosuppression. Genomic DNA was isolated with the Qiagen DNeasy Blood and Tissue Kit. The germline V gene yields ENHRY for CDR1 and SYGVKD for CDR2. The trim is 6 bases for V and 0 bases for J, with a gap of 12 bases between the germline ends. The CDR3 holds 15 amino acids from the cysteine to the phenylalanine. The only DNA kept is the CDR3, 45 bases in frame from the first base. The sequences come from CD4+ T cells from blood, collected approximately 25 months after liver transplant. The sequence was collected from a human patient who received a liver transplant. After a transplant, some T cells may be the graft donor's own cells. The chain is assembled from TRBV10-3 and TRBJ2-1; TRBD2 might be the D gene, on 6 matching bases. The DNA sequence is TGTGCCATCAGGCCTACCGGGAGCTCCTACAATGAGCAGTTCTTC. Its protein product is CAIRPTGSSYNEQFF.